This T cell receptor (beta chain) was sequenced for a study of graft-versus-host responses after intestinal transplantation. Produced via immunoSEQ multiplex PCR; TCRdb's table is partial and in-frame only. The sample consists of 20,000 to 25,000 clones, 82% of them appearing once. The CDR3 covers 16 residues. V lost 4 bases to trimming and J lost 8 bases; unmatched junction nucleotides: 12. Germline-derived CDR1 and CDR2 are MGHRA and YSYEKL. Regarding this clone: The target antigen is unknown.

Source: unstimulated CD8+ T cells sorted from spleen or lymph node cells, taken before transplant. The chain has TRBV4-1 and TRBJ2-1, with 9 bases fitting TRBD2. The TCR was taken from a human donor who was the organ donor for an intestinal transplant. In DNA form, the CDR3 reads TGCGCCAGCAGCCGGTCGACTAGCGGTTTTATGGATGAGCAGTTCTTC. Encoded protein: CASSRSTSGFMDEQFF.